This TCR beta chain is drawn from a study of blood T cell repertoires in COVID-19. Overall study: The United States, Italy and Spain were the sources of the acute and convalescent COVID-19 samples. The cDNA or gDNA used as material had been derived from T cells, B-cell-depleted T cells, or PBMCs.

How the authors handled the data: Amplified reference gene primers provided the basis for estimating nucleated cell counts. Produced via immunoSEQ multiplex PCR; TCRdb's table is partial and in-frame only. Clone size and the V and J calls come from that table; the DNA yielded D and trimming. This table holds fewer than 85,000 clones, 80% to 90% found once. The CDR3 length is 13 residues. Trimming took 4 bases from V and 6 from J, leaving 10 bases between them. CDR1 and CDR2 from the germline V gene are SGHTA and FQGTGA. The chain joins TRBV7-3 to TRBJ2-1; D possibly corresponds to TRBD2 (6 bases). Material: peripheral blood. The TCR sequence derives from a woman older than 75 with active or convalescent COVID-19. The CDR3 DNA reads as TGTGCCAGCAGCTCGTGGGGAGGCAATGAGCAGTTCTTC. Amino acid sequence: CASSSWGGNEQFF.